The 21 T cell receptor beta chains presented below share a single source sample, sequenced in a study of T cell repertoires in cytomegalovirus infection. TCRdb re-called the reads through MiXCR, storing one row per CDR3 protein. The sample lists fewer than 400,000 distinct CDR3 sequences; roughly 18% were seen once. Sequencing used PBMCs. These receptors originate from a human donor in good health (CMV status not recorded). Some clones in this sample may be carry-over from other donors' samples.

This rearrangement joins TRBV15 to TRBJ2-7; 8 positions match TRBD2. Germline V CDR1 and CDR2: LNHNV, YYDKDF (reference sequence). This CDR3 is built from 16 residues. Germline trimming cut 0 bases from V and 4 bases from J; bases unmatched to any gene: 8. Here the CDR3 DNA reads TGTGCCACCAGCAGAGATCCCCTTCGGGAGGGTTACGAGCAGTACTTC. Amino acid sequence: CATSRDPLREGYEQYF. The whole variable domain, filled in from reference TRBV15 and TRBJ2-7, reads DAMVIQNPRYQVTQFGKPVTLSCSQTLNHNVMYWYQQKSSQAPKLLFHYYDKDFNNEADTPDNFQSRRPNTSFCFLDIRSPGLGDTAMYLCATSRDPLREGYEQYFGPGTRLTVT.

This clonotype showed up just a few times. This chain connects TRBV20-1 to TRBJ2-7, with a possible D match to TRBD1 (5 bases). The CDR3 loop spans 14 amino acids. Per the germline V gene, CDR1 is DFQATT and CDR2 is SNEGSKA (reference sequence). The V gene lost 0 bases and the J gene lost 6 bases, with 15 bases spanning the gap. The CDR3 region has the DNA TGCAGTGCTAGAGATACAGGACGTTTATCCGAGCAGTACTTC. It is translated as CSARDTGRLSEQYF.

In its sample, this clonotype was seen many times. This sequence joins TRBV7-2 and TRBJ2-5, with TRBD2 matching over 7 bases. Germline CDR1 reads SGHTA; CDR2 reads FQGNSA. This CDR3 has 15 residues. Trimming at V came to 1 base and at J to 1 base, leaving 3 bases not matched to a gene. CDR3 amino acids: CASSLGGGAQETQYF. The CDR3 nucleotides read TGTGCCAGCAGCTTAGGCGGGGGAGCCCAAGAGACCCAGTACTTC.

The V and J genes are TRBV6-1 and TRBJ1-5, with 8 bases matching TRBD1. Losses at the gene ends were 5 bases for V and 5 bases for J; bases not matched to a gene: 5. The CDR3 runs to 14 residues. CDR1 and CDR2 from the germline V gene are MNHNS and SASEGT. CDR3 nucleotides: TGTGCCAGCAGTTTCGACAGGGGTTATCAGCCCCAGCATTTT. It yields the protein CASSFDRGYQPQHF.

This clonotype was observed a handful of times. This chain links TRBV20-1 with TRBJ2-7; 7 nucleotides align to TRBD1. Trimming at V came to 6 bases and at J to 3 bases, leaving 8 bases not matched to a gene. The CDR3 runs 13 residues. The germline V gene has CDR1 DFQATT and CDR2 SNEGSKA (reference sequence). Here the CDR3 DNA reads TGCAGTGCCGCCGGGACAGCTGGCTACGAGCAGTACTTC. Its translation is CSAAGTAGYEQYF.

This clonotype was picked up many times. The chain links TRBV7-2 to TRBJ2-3; 13 positions agree with TRBD2. V shed 7 bases and J 2 bases; nucleotides not matched to a gene: 12. CDR3 size: 18 residues. Germline V lookup: CDR1 SGHTA, CDR2 FQGNSA. The CDR3 DNA sequence: TGTGCCAGCACCCGAAGGACTAGCGGGGGCCTATACACAGATACGCAGTATTTT. It is translated as CASTRRTSGGLYTDTQYF.

This clonotype was seen many times. The J gene is TRBJ1-2, the V gene TRBV12-3 or TRBV12-4, with a weak D call TRBD1 (6 bases). The CDR3 runs 14 residues. Trimming removed 4 bases from V and 4 bases from J, with 13 bases in between. CDR3 protein: CASSYRVNSYGYTF. The CDR3 bases are TGTGCCAGCAGTTACAGGGTTAACAGCTATGGCTACACCTTC.

The chain joins TRBV18 to TRBJ2-1; TRBD1 might be the D (5 bases). This CDR3 is 15 amino acids long. V was clipped by 3 bases and J by 0 bases, with 9 bases between them. CDR1 and CDR2 from the germline V gene are KGHSH and LQKENI. CDR3 sequence reads: CASSPRASSYNEQFF. DNA of the CDR3: TGTGCCAGCTCACCCAGGGCTAGCTCCTACAATGAGCAGTTCTTC.

This clonotype was observed many times. This chain connects TRBV7-2 to TRBJ1-1; perhaps TRBD1 as D (5 bases). This CDR3 is built from 14 residues. V lost 3 bases and J lost 4, with 12 bases in between. Germline loops: CDR1 SGHTA, CDR2 FQGNSA. The CDR3 DNA reads TGTGCCAGCAGCTTCGAACAGGTTGGCACTGAAGCTTTCTTT. Residues: CASSFEQVGTEAFF.

The V call is TRBV4-1, the J call TRBJ1-1; 10 nucleotides align to TRBD1. Per the germline V gene, CDR1 is MGHRA and CDR2 is YSYEKL. This CDR3 spans 19 amino acids. The ends lost 2 bases at V and 1 base at J; junction bases unmatched: 13. The CDR3 coding sequence is TGCGCCAGCAGCCAACCCCCTGGGAGGACAGGGGGGGCGAACACTGAAGCTTTCTTT. Residues: CASSQPPGRTGGANTEAFF.

This clonotype was recorded a few times. V gene TRBV15 combines with J gene TRBJ1-5, with D possibly TRBD1 on 6 matching bases. Germline V gives CDR1 LNHNV, CDR2 YYDKDF (reference sequence). Trimming pared 0 bases from V and 4 bases from J, leaving 16 bases between. The CDR3 extends over 17 amino acids. The chain's CDR3 is CATSRDKGTQGNQPQHF. CDR3 sequence (DNA): TGTGCCACCAGCAGAGATAAAGGGACACAAGGAAATCAGCCCCAGCATTTT.

This clonotype was counted at least ten times. This chain uses TRBV7-2 with TRBJ2-5, with D perhaps TRBD1 (5 bases). The CDR3 consists of 14 residues. Germline V gene sequence: CDR1 SGHTA, CDR2 FQGNSA. V shed 5 bases and J shed 1 base, with 11 bases lying between them. This CDR3 is CASSPDSFQETQYF. The CDR3 DNA reads TGTGCCAGCAGCCCCGACAGCTTCCAAGAGACCCAGTACTTC.

Ten or more counts support this clonotype. The gene calls are TRBV7-2 and TRBJ1-2, with D unclear. Germline assignment: CDR1 SGHTA and CDR2 FQGNSA. The CDR3 runs to 14 residues. The V and J ends lost 2 bases and 2 bases respectively, with 9 bases between them. The CDR3 sequence is CASSLSGINYGYTF. Here the CDR3 DNA reads TGTGCCAGCAGCTTAAGTGGGATAAACTATGGCTACACCTTC.

J is TRBJ2-2 and V is TRBV27; the D is unclear. CDR3 length: 15 residues. The V end was cut by 2 bases, the J end by 0 bases, with 7 bases between. Per germline, CDR1 MNHEY and CDR2 SMNVEV (reference sequence). For the CDR3, the DNA is TGTGCCAGCAGTTTACAGGCCTCGAACACCGGGGAGCTGTTTTTT. Amino acid sequence: CASSLQASNTGELFF.

This chain joins TRBV28 and TRBJ2-3, with 13 bases matching TRBD2. The germline V gene encodes CDR1 MDHEN and CDR2 SYDVKM. The J segment lost 6 bases and the V segment lost 4 bases, leaving 10 bases of the junction unmatched. The CDR3 has 17 residues. The chain's CDR3 is CASSSITSGGGPDTQYF. CDR3 coding DNA: TGTGCCAGCAGTTCAATTACTAGCGGGGGGGGACCCGATACGCAGTATTTT. Full variable domain (outside the CDR3, taken from reference TRBV28 and TRBJ2-3): DVKVTQSSRYLVKRTGEKVFLECVQDMDHENMFWYRQDPGLGLRLIYFSYDVKMKEKGDIPEGYSVSREKKERFSLILESASTNQTSMYLCASSSITSGGGPDTQYFGPGTRLTVL.

This clonotype was recorded at least ten times. The gene calls are TRBV6-2 or TRBV6-3 and TRBJ2-7, with D perhaps matching TRBD1 (5 bases). The CDR3 is made up of 13 amino acids. V was cut by 7 bases and J by 3 bases, with 13 bases left in between. The germline CDR1 and CDR2 sequences are MNHEY and SVGEGT. CDR3 sequence reads: CASNPVRGYEQYF. The CDR3 DNA follows: TGTGCCAGCAACCCCGTTAGGGGCTACGAGCAGTACTTC.

The chain uses TRBV2 and TRBJ1-1; no clear D gene. V lost 6 bases and J lost 7, with 9 bases in between. This CDR3 has 11 amino acids. CDR1 SNHLY and CDR2 FYNNEI come from the germline V gene. The CDR3 DNA reads TGTGCCAGCAGGCGACGGTTTGAAGCTTTCTTT. Translating it yields CASRRRFEAFF.

This clonotype was picked up many times. The chain couples TRBV4-2 to TRBJ1-6; D is unresolved. Germline CDR1 and CDR2: LGHNA and YNFKEQ. The CDR3 length is 15 residues. The V and J ends lost 2 bases and 7 bases respectively, with 12 bases between them. Here the CDR3 DNA reads TGTGCCAGCAGCCAATGGGTCGGAGAAAATTCACCCCTCCACTTT. Its translation is CASSQWVGENSPLHF.

In this sample, this clonotype turned up many times. This sequence joins TRBV7-2 and TRBJ2-1, with TRBD2 matching 8 bases. Germline V gene lookup returns CDR1 SGHTA and CDR2 FQGNSA. V gave up 2 bases and J gave up 8 bases; unmatched junction bases: 8. The CDR3 covers 15 residues. The CDR3 DNA sequence: TGTGCCAGCAGCTTATTATCGACTAGCGCAGATGAGCAGTTCTTC. Translation: CASSLLSTSADEQFF.

This clonotype was detected many times. The gene calls are TRBV7-2 and TRBJ2-3; D remains unclear. Germline V gene data show CDR1 as SGHTA and CDR2 as FQGNSA. This CDR3 region has 15 residues. V was pared by 3 bases and J by 0 bases, with 10 bases between. CDR3 sequence (DNA): TGTGCCAGCAGCTTTAACAGACCGAGCACAGATACGCAGTATTTT. Protein product: CASSFNRPSTDTQYF.

The V and J genes are TRBV6-2 or TRBV6-3 and TRBJ2-5, with TRBD2 matching 8 bases. V shed 6 bases and J 2 bases; nucleotides not matched to a gene: 5. The germline CDR1 and CDR2 sequences are MNHEY and SVGEGT. The CDR3 contains 14 residues. The CDR3 DNA is TGTGCCAGCAGCACATTAGCGGGACAAGAGACCCAGTACTTC. Protein product: CASSTLAGQETQYF.